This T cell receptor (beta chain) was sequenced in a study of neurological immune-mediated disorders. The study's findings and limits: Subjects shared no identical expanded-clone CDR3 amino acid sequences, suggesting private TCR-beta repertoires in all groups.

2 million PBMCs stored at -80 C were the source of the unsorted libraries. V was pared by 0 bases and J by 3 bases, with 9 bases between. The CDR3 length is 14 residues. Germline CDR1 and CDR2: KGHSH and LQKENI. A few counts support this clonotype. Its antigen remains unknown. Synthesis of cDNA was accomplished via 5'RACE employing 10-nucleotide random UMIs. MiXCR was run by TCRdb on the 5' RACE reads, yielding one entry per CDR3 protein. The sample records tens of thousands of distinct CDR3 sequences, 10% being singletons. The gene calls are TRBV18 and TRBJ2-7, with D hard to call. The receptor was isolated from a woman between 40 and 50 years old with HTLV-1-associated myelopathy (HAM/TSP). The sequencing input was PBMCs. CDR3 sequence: CASSPPHNFYEQYF. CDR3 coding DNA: TGTGCCAGCTCACCACCGCACAATTTCTACGAGCAGTACTTC.